Presented here are 21 T cell receptor beta chains from one specimen sequenced in a study of blood T cell repertoires in COVID-19. Clones were sequenced by immunoSEQ multiplex PCR, and TCRdb holds only the in-frame ones, with some missing. The sample lists 200,000 to 300,000 clones; around 86% were seen once. The sequenced material came from peripheral blood. The receptors were gathered from a woman between 35 and 50 years old who had recovered from COVID-19.

The gene calls are TRBV2 and TRBJ2-5; 9 bases are a match to TRBD2. Trimming cost V 6 bases and J 4 bases; bases outside gene matches: 9. This CDR3 comprises 15 residues. Germline assignment: CDR1 SNHLY and CDR2 FYNNEI. CDR3 protein: CASRATGGGAETQYF. The CDR3 DNA sequence: TGTGCCAGCAGGGCAACGGGCGGGGGGGCAGAGACCCAGTACTTC.

The chain uses TRBV13 and TRBJ2-1; tentatively, D is TRBD1 (7 bases). The germline CDR1 and CDR2 sequences are PRHDT and FYEKMQ (reference sequence). The CDR3 has 11 residues. Trimming left V 11 bases short and J 12 bases short, with 17 bases between. In DNA, the CDR3 is TGTGCCTTCGGAGGGGGCACCCCGCAGTTCTTC. Translated: CAFGGGTPQFF.

Comments on this clone: Other DNA sequences within the sample encode an identical CDR3. The V call is TRBV30, the J call TRBJ1-5; a weak D match, TRBD1 (5 bases). CDR1 is GTSNPN and CDR2 is SVGIG in the germline V gene (reference sequence). With 1 base removed from V and 1 base from J, the gap between germline ends came to 8 bases. This CDR3 is 14 amino acids long. The CDR3 reads CAWSGGGSNQPQHF. The CDR3 region has the DNA TGTGCCTGGAGTGGGGGGGGGAGCAATCAGCCCCAGCATTTT.

This clone was picked up a small number of times. In DNA form, the CDR3 reads TGTGCCAGCAGCTTGGCCATGGGACAGGGATTCTATGGCTACACCTTC. Encoded protein: CASSLAMGQGFYGYTF. This chain joins TRBV5-4 and TRBJ1-2, with 9 bases aligning to TRBD1. The germline gives CDR1 SGHNT, CDR2 YYREEE (reference sequence). With V trimmed by 0 bases and J by 4 bases, 7 bases remained unmatched. The CDR3 totals 16 residues.

This rearrangement joins TRBV9 to TRBJ2-1, with D tentatively TRBD2 (6 bases). Trimming stripped 0 bases from V and 1 base from J, with 8 bases between. This CDR3 has 15 amino acids. Germline CDR1 SGDLS, CDR2 YYNGEE. CDR3 loop: CASSVGGDSYNEQFF. The CDR3, as DNA: TGTGCCAGCAGCGTAGGCGGGGATTCCTACAATGAGCAGTTCTTC.

The chain combines TRBV6-5 with TRBJ1-1; D not certain. Germline V CDR1 and CDR2: MNHEY, SVGAGI. Trimming removed 5 bases from V and 1 base from J, with 8 bases in between. The CDR3 extends over 13 amino acids. CDR3 nucleotides: TGTGCCAGCAGTCTGCGGAGGAACACTGAAGCTTTCTTT. Translated, it gives CASSLRRNTEAFF.

This clone appeared once. The chain couples TRBV9 to TRBJ2-2; D is perhaps TRBD1 (6 bases). Germline CDR1 SGDLS, CDR2 YYNGEE. The germline V and J ends were trimmed by 4 bases and 0 bases, with 28 bases remaining between them. CDR3 length: 21 residues. As DNA, the CDR3 is TGTGCCAGCAGCCCTCCAGGGGCCCCTACCCGCCCTACCCCGAACACCGGGGAGCTGTTTTTT. As protein: CASSPPGAPTRPTPNTGELFF.

The rearrangement joins TRBV7-9 to TRBJ1-5; D is unresolved. The ends were cut back, 4 bases at V and 5 bases at J, with 9 bases in the middle. In germline, CDR1 is SEHNR, CDR2 FQNEAQ (reference sequence). There are 13 residues in the CDR3. The CDR3 DNA reads as TGTGCCAGCAGCTCCCAGGAGGATCAGCCCCAGCATTTT. The encoded protein is CASSSQEDQPQHF.

The V and J genes are TRBV2 and TRBJ2-7, with D possibly being TRBD1 (5 bases). CDR3 length equals 12 residues. Germline assignment: CDR1 SNHLY and CDR2 FYNNEI. V was clipped by 5 bases and J by 5 bases, with 10 bases between them. The CDR3 region is CASSLDRDEQYF. The DNA of the CDR3 is TGTGCCAGCAGTTTAGACAGAGACGAGCAGTACTTC.

V usage is TRBV7-2 and J usage is TRBJ2-7; 12 bases fit TRBD2. Per germline, CDR1 SGHTA and CDR2 FQGNSA. The V gene end was trimmed by 2 bases and the J gene end by 4 bases; junction bases not matched to a gene: 6. This CDR3 region has 16 residues. Here the CDR3 DNA reads TGTGCCAGCAGCTTACCTAGCGGGGGGGAGCGGTACGAGCAGTACTTC. Its translation: CASSLPSGGERYEQYF.

V gene TRBV6-2 or TRBV6-3 combines with J gene TRBJ2-1; 12 bases agree with TRBD2. Germline values: CDR1 MNHEY, CDR2 SVGEGT. CDR3 length: 15 amino acids. V shed 6 bases and J 3 bases; nucleotides not matched to a gene: 3. CDR3 amino acids: CASSLTSGGYNEQFF. The CDR3 coding sequence is TGTGCCAGCAGCTTGACTAGCGGGGGCTACAATGAGCAGTTCTTC.

J is TRBJ2-3 and V is TRBV6-5, with no clear D. Germline V CDR1 and CDR2: MNHEY, SVGAGI. The CDR3 length is 14 residues. V shed 6 bases and J shed 2 bases, with 12 bases lying between them. The CDR3 sequence: CASSLGQITDTQYF. In nucleotides, the CDR3 is TGTGCCAGCAGCTTGGGCCAAATCACAGATACGCAGTATTTT.

The V call is TRBV6-1, the J call TRBJ2-6, with 9 bases fitting TRBD2. The CDR3 is 17 amino acids. CDR1 MNHNS and CDR2 SASEGT come from the germline V gene. V trimming: 1 base; J trimming: 4 bases; junction bases outside the gene matches: 5. DNA for the CDR3: TGTGCCAGCAGTGAAGTCGCGGGGGGGCTCGGGGCCAACGTCCTGACTTTC. This gives the protein CASSEVAGGLGANVLTF.

J is TRBJ2-7 and V is TRBV4-1, with 10 bases identical to TRBD1. Germline V CDR1 and CDR2: MGHRA, YSYEKL. CDR3 length equals 16 residues. The V gene end was trimmed by 3 bases and the J gene end by 3 bases; junction bases not matched to a gene: 8. In DNA form, the CDR3 reads TGCGCCAGCAGCCAGGACAGGGGGTCGGGTGTCTACGAGCAGTACTTC. Its translation: CASSQDRGSGVYEQYF.

J is TRBJ2-7 and V is TRBV24-1; 8 nucleotides line up with TRBD1. The CDR3 contains 14 residues. Looked up from germline, CDR1 is KGHDR and CDR2 is SFDVKD. V gave up 5 bases and J gave up 3 bases; unmatched junction bases: 5. CDR3 nucleotide sequence: TGTGCCACCAGTGGACAGGGGAAGGACTACGAGCAGTACTTC. Protein sequence: CATSGQGKDYEQYF.

The genes are TRBV7-3 and TRBJ1-2; D is possibly TRBD1 (5 bases). CDR1 SGHTA and CDR2 FQGTGA come from the germline V gene. The CDR3 length is 13 residues. V lost 3 bases and J 8 bases, leaving 13 bases between the germline ends. The CDR3 spells CASSLAQGSGYTF. CDR3 coding DNA: TGTGCCAGCAGCTTGGCTCAGGGCAGCGGCTACACCTTC.

The chain employs TRBV7-9 and TRBJ1-2; D unresolved. This CDR3 contains 13 residues. V lost 2 bases to trimming and J lost 4 bases, with 8 bases between them. Germline V lookup: CDR1 SEHNR, CDR2 FQNEAQ (reference sequence). The DNA of the CDR3 is TGTGCCAGCAGCTTATCGGGATCCTATGGCTACACCTTC. Translated, it gives CASSLSGSYGYTF.

V and J are TRBV27 and TRBJ2-1; 9 nucleotides agree with TRBD2. CDR1 is MNHEY and CDR2 is SMNVEV in the germline V gene (reference sequence). Trimming took 7 bases from V and 5 from J; bases not matched to a gene: 15. This CDR3 spans 17 amino acids. The CDR3 DNA sequence: TGTGCCAGCACCTCCCTGGGGGGCGGGGGGGCCGACAATGAGCAGTTCTTC. As protein: CASTSLGGGGADNEQFF.

J is TRBJ2-7 and V is TRBV30; D possibly corresponds to TRBD1 (5 bases). Trimming stripped 2 bases from V and 4 bases from J, with 6 bases between. CDR1 GTSNPN and CDR2 SVGIG come from the germline V gene (reference sequence). The CDR3 has 11 residues. The CDR3 protein is CAWSPGYEQYF. CDR3 bases: TGTGCCTGGAGTCCAGGGTACGAGCAGTACTTC.

This rearrangement joins TRBV3-1 (or the pseudogene TRBV3-2) to TRBJ2-1, with 8 bases matching TRBD2. Looked up from germline, CDR1 is LGHDT and CDR2 is YNNKEL (reference sequence). The CDR3 has 15 amino acids. The V gene end was trimmed by 4 bases and the J gene end by 3 bases; junction bases not matched to a gene: 5. The CDR3 region is CASSRAGANYNEQFF. The CDR3 DNA reads as TGTGCCAGCAGCCGAGCGGGGGCCAACTACAATGAGCAGTTCTTC.

This clone has a single count. This sequence joins TRBV5-1 and TRBJ1-6; D is perhaps TRBD1 (5 bases). The germline V and J ends were trimmed by 4 bases and 6 bases, with 11 bases remaining between them. Germline V gene data show CDR1 as SGHRS and CDR2 as YFSETQ. This CDR3 region has 14 residues. The DNA for the CDR3 is TGCGCCAGCAGCCCCTGGGGCGCTAATTCACCCCTCCACTTT. This codes for CASSPWGANSPLHF.